One and the same sample provided the 7 T cell receptor beta chains below, sequenced in a study of blood T cell repertoires in COVID-19. The data were produced by immunoSEQ multiplex PCR, yet TCRdb's version contains in-frame clones alone and is incomplete. This table holds more than 85,000 clones, roughly 76% found once. Input material: peripheral blood. The receptor set was obtained from a woman between 70 and 85 years old with acute or convalescent COVID-19.

V usage is TRBV3-1 (or the pseudogene TRBV3-2) and J usage is TRBJ2-2; D is unclear. The V end was cut by 3 bases, the J end by 8 bases, with 10 bases between. CDR1 and CDR2 (germline): LGHDT, YNNKEL (reference sequence). CDR3 length: 13 residues. Written as DNA, the CDR3 is TGTGCCAGCAGCCATCTATCTAGTGGGGAGCTGTTTTTT. Protein sequence: CASSHLSSGELFF.

The chain has TRBV7-2 and TRBJ2-2; unclear D gene. Germline V lookup: CDR1 SGHTA, CDR2 FQGNSA. The V end was cut by 4 bases, the J end by 3 bases, with 9 bases between. The CDR3 is 14 residues long. The CDR3 region is CASSSPSYTGELFF. For the CDR3, the DNA is TGTGCCAGCAGCTCCCCATCATACACCGGGGAGCTGTTTTTT. Drawing the rest from reference TRBV7-2 and TRBJ2-2, the complete variable domain is GAGVSQSPSNKVTEKGKDVELRCDPISGHTALYWYRQSLGQGLEFLIYFQGNSAPDKSGLPSDRFSAERTGGSVSTLTIQRTQQEDSAVYLCASSSPSYTGELFFGEGSRLTVL.

J is TRBJ2-1 and V is TRBV4-3; 11 bases are shared with TRBD2. This CDR3 contains 16 residues. V was pared by 0 bases and J by 9 bases, with 7 bases of the junction left unmatched. Per germline, CDR1 LGHNA and CDR2 YSLEER. CDR3 nucleotide sequence: TGCGCCAGCAGCCAAGATGTAGCGGGGGGGCCGGGTGAGCAGTTCTTC. Protein sequence: CASSQDVAGGPGEQFF.

This chain links TRBV18 with TRBJ2-2; D perhaps matches TRBD1 (6 bases). The CDR3 spans 16 residues. Per germline, CDR1 KGHSH and CDR2 LQKENI. V dropped 3 bases and J dropped 1 base, with 12 bases sitting between them. The CDR3 nucleotides are TGTGCCAGCTCACCCCAGGGGATTCGGAACACCGGGGAGCTGTTTTTT. It translates to CASSPQGIRNTGELFF.

This chain joins TRBV5-8 and TRBJ2-3; D may be TRBD2 (5 bases). The germline V gene encodes CDR1 SGHTS and CDR2 YDEGEE. This CDR3 comprises 14 residues. The V end was cut by 1 base, the J end by 2 bases, with 8 bases between. CDR3 sequence: CASSLYGDTDTQYF. CDR3 coding DNA: TGTGCCAGCAGCTTGTACGGGGACACAGATACGCAGTATTTT. Full variable domain (outside the CDR3, taken from reference TRBV5-8 and TRBJ2-3): EAGVTQSPTHLIKTRGQQATLRCSPISGHTSVYWYQQALGLGLQFLLWYDEGEERNRGNFPPRFSGRQFPNYSSELNVNALELEDSALYLCASSLYGDTDTQYFGPGTRLTVL.

The chain recombines TRBV4-1 with TRBJ1-1; no clear D. The length of the CDR3 is 15 residues. With 2 bases removed from V and 4 bases from J, the gap between germline ends came to 14 bases. Germline CDR1 reads MGHRA; CDR2 reads YSYEKL. CDR3 in amino acids: CASSQQSPLGTEAFF. CDR3 nucleotides: TGCGCCAGCAGCCAACAAAGCCCCCTAGGCACTGAAGCTTTCTTT.

This clone has just a few counts. The genes are TRBV7-2 and TRBJ2-5, with 13 bases identical to TRBD2. The germline CDR1 and CDR2 sequences are SGHTA and FQGNSA. The CDR3 runs to 16 residues. V shed 4 bases and J 4 bases; nucleotides not matched to a gene: 6. The CDR3 loop reads CASSYGLAGAGETQYF. CDR3 DNA: TGTGCCAGCAGCTATGGACTAGCGGGAGCCGGAGAGACCCAGTACTTC.